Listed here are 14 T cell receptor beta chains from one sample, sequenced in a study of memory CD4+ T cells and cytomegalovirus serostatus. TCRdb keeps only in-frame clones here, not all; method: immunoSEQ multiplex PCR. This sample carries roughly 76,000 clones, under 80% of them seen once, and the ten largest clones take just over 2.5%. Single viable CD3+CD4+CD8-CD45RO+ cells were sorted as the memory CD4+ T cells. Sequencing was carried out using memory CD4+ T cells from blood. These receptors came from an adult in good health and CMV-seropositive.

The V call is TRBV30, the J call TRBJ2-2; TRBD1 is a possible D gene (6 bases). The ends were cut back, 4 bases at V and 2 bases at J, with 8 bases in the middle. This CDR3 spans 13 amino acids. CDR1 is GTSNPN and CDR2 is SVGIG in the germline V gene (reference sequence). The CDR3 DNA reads TGTGCCTGGACCAGGGGTAACACCGGGGAGCTGTTTTTT. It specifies CAWTRGNTGELFF.

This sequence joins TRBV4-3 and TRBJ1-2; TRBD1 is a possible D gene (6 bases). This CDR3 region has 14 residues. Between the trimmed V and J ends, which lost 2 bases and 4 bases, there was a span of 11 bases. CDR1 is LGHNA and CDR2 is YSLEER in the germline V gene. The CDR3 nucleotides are TGCGCCAGCAGCCAATCGCAGGGGCCCTATGGCTACACCTTC. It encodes CASSQSQGPYGYTF.

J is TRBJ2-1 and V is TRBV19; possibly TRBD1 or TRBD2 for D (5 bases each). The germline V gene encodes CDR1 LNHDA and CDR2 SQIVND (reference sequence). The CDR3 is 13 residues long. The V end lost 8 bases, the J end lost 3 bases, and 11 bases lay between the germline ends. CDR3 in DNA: TGTGCCAGTGGGACGCCTGGCTACAATGAGCAGTTCTTC. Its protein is CASGTPGYNEQFF. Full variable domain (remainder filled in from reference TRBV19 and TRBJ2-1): DGGITQSPKYLFRKEGQNVTLSCEQNLNHDAMYWYRQDPGQGLRLIYYSQIVNDFQKGDIAEGYSVSREKKESFPLTVTSAQKNPTAFYLCASGTPGYNEQFFGPGTRLTVL.

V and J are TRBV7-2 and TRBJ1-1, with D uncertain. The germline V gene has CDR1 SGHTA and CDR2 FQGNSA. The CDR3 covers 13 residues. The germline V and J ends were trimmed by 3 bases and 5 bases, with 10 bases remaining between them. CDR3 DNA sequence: TGTGCCAGCAGCTTCGGGGAAAGTACTGAAGCTTTCTTT. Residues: CASSFGESTEAFF. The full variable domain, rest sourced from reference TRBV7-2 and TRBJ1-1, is GAGVSQSPSNKVTEKGKDVELRCDPISGHTALYWYRQSLGQGLEFLIYFQGNSAPDKSGLPSDRFSAERTGGSVSTLTIQRTQQEDSAVYLCASSFGESTEAFFGQGTRLTVV.

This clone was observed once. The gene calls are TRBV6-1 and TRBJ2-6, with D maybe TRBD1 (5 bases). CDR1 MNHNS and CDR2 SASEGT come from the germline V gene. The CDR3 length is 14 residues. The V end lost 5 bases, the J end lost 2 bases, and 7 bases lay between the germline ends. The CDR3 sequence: CASSWGAGANVLTF. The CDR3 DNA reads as TGTGCCAGCAGTTGGGGCGCTGGGGCCAACGTCCTGACTTTC.

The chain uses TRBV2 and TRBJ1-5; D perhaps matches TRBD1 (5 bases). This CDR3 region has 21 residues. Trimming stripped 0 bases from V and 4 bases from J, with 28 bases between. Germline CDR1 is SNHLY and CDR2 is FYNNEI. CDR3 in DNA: TGTGCCAGCAGTGAAGCCCGGGACGTTCCCCGGGGTCAGGGTGGTAATCAGCCCCAGCATTTT. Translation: CASSEARDVPRGQGGNQPQHF.

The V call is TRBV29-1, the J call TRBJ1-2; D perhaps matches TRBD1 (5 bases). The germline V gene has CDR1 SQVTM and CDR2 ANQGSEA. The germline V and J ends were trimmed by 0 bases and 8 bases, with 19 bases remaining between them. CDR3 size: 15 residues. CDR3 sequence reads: CSVEEGHGREAGYTF. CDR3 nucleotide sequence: TGCAGCGTTGAAGAAGGCCACGGCAGGGAAGCGGGCTACACCTTC.

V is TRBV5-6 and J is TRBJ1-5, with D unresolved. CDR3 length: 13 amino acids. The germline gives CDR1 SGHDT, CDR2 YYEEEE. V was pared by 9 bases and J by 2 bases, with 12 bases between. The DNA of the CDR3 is TGTGCCATTCCTCAGCAGGGCAATCAGCCCCAGCATTTT. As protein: CAIPQQGNQPQHF.

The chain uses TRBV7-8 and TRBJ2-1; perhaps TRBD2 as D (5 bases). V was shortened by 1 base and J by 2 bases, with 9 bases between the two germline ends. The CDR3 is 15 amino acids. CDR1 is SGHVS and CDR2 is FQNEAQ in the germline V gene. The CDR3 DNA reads TGTGCCAGCAGCTTAGTGGACTTCGCCTACAATGAGCAGTTCTTC. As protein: CASSLVDFAYNEQFF.

The CDR3, as DNA: TGTGCCAGCAGCTTGCCGATTAGGCTAGCGGGGGGCCGGACTGAGCAGTTCTTC. Translating it yields CASSLPIRLAGGRTEQFF. V and J are TRBV7-9 and TRBJ2-1; the match to TRBD2 covers 11 bases. With V trimmed by 3 bases and J by 9 bases, 16 bases remained unmatched. The CDR3 spans 18 residues. Germline V gene lookup returns CDR1 SEHNR and CDR2 FQNEAQ (reference sequence).

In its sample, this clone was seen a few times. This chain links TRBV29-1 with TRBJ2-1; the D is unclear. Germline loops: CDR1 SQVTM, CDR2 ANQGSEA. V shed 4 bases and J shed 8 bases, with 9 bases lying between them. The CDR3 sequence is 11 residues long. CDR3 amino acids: CSVGPVDEQFF. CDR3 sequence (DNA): TGCAGCGTTGGACCGGTAGATGAGCAGTTCTTC.

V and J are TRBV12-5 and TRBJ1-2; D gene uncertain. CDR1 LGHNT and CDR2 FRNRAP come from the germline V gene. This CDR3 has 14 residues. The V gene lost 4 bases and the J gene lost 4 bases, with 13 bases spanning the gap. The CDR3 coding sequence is TGTGCTAGTGGTTCCTCCGCAGGCCTCTATGGCTACACCTTC. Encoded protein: CASGSSAGLYGYTF.

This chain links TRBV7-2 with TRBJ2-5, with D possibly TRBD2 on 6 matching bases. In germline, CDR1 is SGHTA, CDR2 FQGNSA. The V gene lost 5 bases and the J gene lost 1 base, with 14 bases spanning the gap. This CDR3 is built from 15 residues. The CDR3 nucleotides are TGTGCCAGCAGCCCCCCCGGGGGATCCCAAGAGACCCAGTACTTC. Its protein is CASSPPGGSQETQYF.

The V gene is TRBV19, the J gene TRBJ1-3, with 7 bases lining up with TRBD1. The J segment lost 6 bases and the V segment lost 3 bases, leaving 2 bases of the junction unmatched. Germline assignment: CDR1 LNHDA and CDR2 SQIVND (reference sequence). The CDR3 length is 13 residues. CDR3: CASSIRGTNTIYF. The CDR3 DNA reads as TGTGCCAGTAGTATCAGGGGGACAAACACCATATATTTT.